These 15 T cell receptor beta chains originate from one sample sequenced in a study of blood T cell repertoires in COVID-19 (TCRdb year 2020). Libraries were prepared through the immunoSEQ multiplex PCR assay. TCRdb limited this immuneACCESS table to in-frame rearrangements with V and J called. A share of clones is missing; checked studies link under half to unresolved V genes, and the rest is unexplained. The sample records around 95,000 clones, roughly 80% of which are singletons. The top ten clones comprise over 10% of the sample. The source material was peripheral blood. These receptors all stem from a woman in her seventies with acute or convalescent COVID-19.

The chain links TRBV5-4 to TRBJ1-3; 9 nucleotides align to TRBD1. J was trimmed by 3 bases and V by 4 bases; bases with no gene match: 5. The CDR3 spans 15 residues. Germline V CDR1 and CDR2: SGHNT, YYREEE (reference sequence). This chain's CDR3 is CASSQTGGSGNTIYF. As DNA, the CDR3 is TGTGCCAGCAGCCAAACAGGGGGCAGTGGAAACACCATATATTTT.

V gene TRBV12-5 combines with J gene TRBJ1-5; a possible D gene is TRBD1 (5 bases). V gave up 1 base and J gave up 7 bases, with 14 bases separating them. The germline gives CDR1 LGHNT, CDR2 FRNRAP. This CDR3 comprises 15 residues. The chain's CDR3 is CASGLDRTGGQPQHF. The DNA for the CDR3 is TGTGCTAGTGGTTTGGATCGAACAGGTGGACAGCCCCAGCATTTT. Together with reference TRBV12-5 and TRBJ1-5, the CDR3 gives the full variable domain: DARVTQTPRHKVTEMGQEVTMRCQPILGHNTVFWYRQTMMQGLELLAYFRNRAPLDDSGMPKDRFSAEMPDATLATLKIQPSEPRDSAVYFCASGLDRTGGQPQHFGDGTRLSIL.

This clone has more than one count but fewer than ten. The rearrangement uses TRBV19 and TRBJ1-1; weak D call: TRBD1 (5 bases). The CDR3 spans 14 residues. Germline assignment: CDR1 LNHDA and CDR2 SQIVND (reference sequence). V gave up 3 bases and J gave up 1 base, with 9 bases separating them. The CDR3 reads CASSMRGGNTEAFF. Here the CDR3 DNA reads TGTGCCAGTAGTATGAGGGGAGGGAACACTGAAGCTTTCTTT.

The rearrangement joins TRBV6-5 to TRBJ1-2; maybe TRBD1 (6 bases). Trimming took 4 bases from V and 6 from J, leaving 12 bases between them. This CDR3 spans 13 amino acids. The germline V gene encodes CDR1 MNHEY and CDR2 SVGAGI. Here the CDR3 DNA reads TGTGCCAGCAGTTCCCGGGGGGCCGATGGCTACACCTTC. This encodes CASSSRGADGYTF.

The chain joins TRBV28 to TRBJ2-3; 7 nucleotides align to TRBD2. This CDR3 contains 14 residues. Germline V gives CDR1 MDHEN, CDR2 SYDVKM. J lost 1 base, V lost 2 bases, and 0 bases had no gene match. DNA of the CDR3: TGTGCCAGCAGTTTAGGGGGGGGCACAGATACGCAGTATTTT. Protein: CASSLGGGTDTQYF.

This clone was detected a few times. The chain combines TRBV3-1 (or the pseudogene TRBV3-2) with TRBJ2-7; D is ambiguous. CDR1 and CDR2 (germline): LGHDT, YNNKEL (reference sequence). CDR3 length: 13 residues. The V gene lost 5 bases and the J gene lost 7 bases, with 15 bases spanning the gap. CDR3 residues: CASSLGLPGEQYF. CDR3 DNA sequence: TGTGCCAGCAGCTTGGGCCTTCCTGGGGAGCAGTACTTC.

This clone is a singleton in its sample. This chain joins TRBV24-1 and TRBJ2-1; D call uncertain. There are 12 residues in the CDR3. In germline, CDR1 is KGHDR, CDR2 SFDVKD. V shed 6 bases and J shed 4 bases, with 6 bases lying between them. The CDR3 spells CATSRGYNEQFF. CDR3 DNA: TGTGCCACCAGTCGCGGTTACAATGAGCAGTTCTTC.

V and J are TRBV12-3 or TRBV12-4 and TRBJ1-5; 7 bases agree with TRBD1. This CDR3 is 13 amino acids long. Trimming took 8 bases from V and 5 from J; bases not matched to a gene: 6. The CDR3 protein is CASQTGPYQPQHF. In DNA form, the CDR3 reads TGTGCCAGCCAGACAGGGCCTTATCAGCCCCAGCATTTT.

The CDR3 loop is CASSLQTGGASSYGYTF. The CDR3 bases are TGCGCCAGCAGCCTACAGACAGGGGGCGCGTCATCCTATGGCTACACCTTC. The genes are TRBV5-1 and TRBJ1-2; 10 bases map to TRBD1. The CDR3 length is 17 residues. V lost 4 bases and J lost 4; bases outside the gene matches: 13. Germline loops: CDR1 SGHRS, CDR2 YFSETQ. The whole variable domain, filled in from reference TRBV5-1 and TRBJ1-2, reads KAGVTQTPRYLIKTRGQQVTLSCSPISGHRSVSWYQQTPGQGLQFLFEYFSETQRNKGNFPGRFSGRQFSNSRSEMNVSTLELGDSALYLCASSLQTGGASSYGYTFGSGTRLTVV.

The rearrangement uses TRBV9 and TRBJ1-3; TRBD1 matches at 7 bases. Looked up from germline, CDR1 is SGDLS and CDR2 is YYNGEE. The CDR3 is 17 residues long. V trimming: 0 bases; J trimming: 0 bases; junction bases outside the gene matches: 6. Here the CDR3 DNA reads TGTGCCAGCAGCGTAGGGATCGCAGGGGGCTCTGGAAACACCATATATTTT. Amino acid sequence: CASSVGIAGGSGNTIYF.

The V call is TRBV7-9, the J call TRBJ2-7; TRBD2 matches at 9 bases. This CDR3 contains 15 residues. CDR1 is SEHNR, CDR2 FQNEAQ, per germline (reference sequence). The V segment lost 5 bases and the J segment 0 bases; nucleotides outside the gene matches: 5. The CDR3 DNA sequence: TGTGCCAGCAGCGTTACTAGCGGGCCCTCCTACGAGCAGTACTTC. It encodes CASSVTSGPSYEQYF.

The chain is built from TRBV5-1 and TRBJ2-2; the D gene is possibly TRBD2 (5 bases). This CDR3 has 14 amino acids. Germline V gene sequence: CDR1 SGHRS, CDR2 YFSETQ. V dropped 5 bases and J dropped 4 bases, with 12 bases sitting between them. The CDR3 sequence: CASSMLGVTGELFF. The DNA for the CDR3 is TGCGCCAGCAGTATGTTGGGAGTCACCGGGGAGCTGTTTTTT. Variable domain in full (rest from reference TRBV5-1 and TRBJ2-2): KAGVTQTPRYLIKTRGQQVTLSCSPISGHRSVSWYQQTPGQGLQFLFEYFSETQRNKGNFPGRFSGRQFSNSRSEMNVSTLELGDSALYLCASSMLGVTGELFFGEGSRLTVL.

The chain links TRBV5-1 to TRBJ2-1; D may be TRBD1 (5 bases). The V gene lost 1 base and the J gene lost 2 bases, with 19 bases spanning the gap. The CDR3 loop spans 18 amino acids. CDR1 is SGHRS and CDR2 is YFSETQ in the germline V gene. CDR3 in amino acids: CASSLNVGQGRPYNEQFF. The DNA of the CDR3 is TGCGCCAGCAGCTTGAATGTAGGCCAGGGTCGCCCCTACAATGAGCAGTTCTTC.

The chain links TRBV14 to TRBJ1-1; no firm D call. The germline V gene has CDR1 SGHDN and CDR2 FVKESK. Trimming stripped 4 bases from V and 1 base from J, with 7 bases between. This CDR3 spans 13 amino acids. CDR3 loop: CASSPQKNTEAFF. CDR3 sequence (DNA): TGTGCCAGCAGCCCCCAGAAGAACACTGAAGCTTTCTTT. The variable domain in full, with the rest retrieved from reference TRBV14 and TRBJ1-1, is EAGVTQFPSHSVIEKGQTVTLRCDPISGHDNLYWYRRVMGKEIKFLLHFVKESKQDESGMPNNRFLAERTGGTYSTLKVQPAELEDSGVYFCASSPQKNTEAFFGQGTRLTVV.

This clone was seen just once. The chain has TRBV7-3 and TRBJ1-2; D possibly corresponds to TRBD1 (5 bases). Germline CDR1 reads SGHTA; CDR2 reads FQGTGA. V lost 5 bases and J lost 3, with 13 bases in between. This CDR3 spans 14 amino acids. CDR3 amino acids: CASSPTGLDYGYTF. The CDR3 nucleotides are TGTGCCAGCAGCCCCACGGGACTCGACTATGGCTACACCTTC.